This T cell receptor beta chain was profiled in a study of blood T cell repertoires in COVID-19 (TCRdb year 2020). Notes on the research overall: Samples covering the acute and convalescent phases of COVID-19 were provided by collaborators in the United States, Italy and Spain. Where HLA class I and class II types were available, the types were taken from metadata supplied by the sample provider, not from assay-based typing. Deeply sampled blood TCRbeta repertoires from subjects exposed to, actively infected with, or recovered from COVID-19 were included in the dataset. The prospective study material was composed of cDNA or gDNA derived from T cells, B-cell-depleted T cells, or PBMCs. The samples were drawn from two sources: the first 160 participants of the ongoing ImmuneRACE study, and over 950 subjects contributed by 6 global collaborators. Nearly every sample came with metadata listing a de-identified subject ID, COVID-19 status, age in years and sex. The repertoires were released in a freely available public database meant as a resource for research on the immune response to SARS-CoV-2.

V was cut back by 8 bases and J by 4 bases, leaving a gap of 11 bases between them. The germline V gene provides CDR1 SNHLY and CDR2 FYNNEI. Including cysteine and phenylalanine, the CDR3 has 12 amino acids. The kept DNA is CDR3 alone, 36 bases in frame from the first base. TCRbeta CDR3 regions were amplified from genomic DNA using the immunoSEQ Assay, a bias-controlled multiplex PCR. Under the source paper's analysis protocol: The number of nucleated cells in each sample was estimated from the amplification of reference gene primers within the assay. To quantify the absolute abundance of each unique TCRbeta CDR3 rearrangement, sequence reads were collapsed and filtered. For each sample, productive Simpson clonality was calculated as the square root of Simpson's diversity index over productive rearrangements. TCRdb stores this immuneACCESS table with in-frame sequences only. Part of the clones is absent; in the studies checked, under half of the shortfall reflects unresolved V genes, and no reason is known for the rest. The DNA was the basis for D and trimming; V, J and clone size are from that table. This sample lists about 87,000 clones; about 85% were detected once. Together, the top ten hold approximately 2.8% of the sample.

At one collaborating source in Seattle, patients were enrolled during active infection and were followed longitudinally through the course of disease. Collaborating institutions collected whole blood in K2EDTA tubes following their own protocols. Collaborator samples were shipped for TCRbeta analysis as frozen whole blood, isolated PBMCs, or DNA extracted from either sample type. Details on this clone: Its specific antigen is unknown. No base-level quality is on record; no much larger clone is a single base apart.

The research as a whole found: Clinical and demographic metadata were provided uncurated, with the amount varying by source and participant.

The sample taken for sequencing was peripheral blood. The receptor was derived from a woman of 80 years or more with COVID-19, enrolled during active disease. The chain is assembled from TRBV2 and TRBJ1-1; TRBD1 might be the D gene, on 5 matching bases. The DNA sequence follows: TGTGCCAGCGAGTACGGGGGCACTGAAGCTTTCTTT. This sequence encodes CASEYGGTEAFF.